This TCR beta chain was sequenced in a study of cytomegalovirus exposure and HLA in healthy donors. At the level of the study: An analysis done earlier identified 117 million unique TCR beta sequences from about 180 million T cells. Most donors, less than 85% of 350 to 450 genotyped, fell in the Caucasian-associated ancestry cluster. Overall study results and limits: Rarity characterized most TCR sequences, yet some public TCRs appeared in many donors.

Healthy bone marrow donors made up the donor group. This clone was counted at least ten times. No antigen is known for it. The PCR contained 60 Vbeta and 13 Jbeta primers. The data were produced by immunoSEQ multiplex PCR, yet TCRdb's version contains in-frame clones alone and is incomplete. Among about 160,000 clones, over 65% were seen once, and the ten largest hold approximately 6.9%. Germline V gene data show CDR1 as SGHKS and CDR2 as YYEKEE (reference sequence). The CDR3 loop spans 11 amino acids. Deletions cut 0 bases from V and 12 bases from J, with 10 bases between. This receptor was identified in a man aged 35 to 55 in good health and CMV-seropositive. The chain links TRBV5-5 to TRBJ2-7; D perhaps matches TRBD2 (5 bases). Sequenced material: PBMCs. Here the CDR3 reads CASSLGTGWYF. CDR3 nucleotide sequence: TGTGCCAGCAGCTTGGGGACGGGGTGGTACTTC.